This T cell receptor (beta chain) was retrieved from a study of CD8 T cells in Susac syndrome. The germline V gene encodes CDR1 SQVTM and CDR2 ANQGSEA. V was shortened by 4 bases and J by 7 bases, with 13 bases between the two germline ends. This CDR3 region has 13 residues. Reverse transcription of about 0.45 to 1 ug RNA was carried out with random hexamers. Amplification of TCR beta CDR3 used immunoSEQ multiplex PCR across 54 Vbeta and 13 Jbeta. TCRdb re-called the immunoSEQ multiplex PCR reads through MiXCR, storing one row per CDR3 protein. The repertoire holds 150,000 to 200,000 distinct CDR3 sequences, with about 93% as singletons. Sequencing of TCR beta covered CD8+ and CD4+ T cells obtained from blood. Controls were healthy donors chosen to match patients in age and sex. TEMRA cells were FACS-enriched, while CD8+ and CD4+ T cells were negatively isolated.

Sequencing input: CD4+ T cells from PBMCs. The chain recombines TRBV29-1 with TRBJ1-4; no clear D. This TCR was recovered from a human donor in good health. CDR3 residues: CSVGAAASEKLFF. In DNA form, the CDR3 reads TGCAGCGTTGGGGCAGCCGCGAGTGAAAAACTGTTTTTT.